The TCR beta chain under discussion was sequenced for a study of siplizumab effects on memory and regulatory T cells. For this clone: Its target is not known.

This table comes from immunoSEQ multiplex PCR, and its TCRdb copy is limited to in-frame clones, with some not included. The table lists about 110,000 clones, 90% to 95% of them singletons. General study points: Confirmation was lacking for the suppressive function of proliferating Tregs derived from siplizumab cultures.

CDR1 is SEHNR and CDR2 is FQNEAQ in the germline V gene (reference sequence). CDR3 size: 15 residues. With V trimmed by 5 bases and J by 1 base, 6 bases remained unmatched. The V gene is TRBV7-9, the J gene TRBJ1-1; the match to TRBD1 covers 8 bases. Material for sequencing was Tregs sorted from blood. The source is a human donor in good health. Here the CDR3 DNA reads TGTGCCAGCAGCCCCCGGACAGGGTGGAACACTGAAGCTTTCTTT. Its translation: CASSPRTGWNTEAFF.